The next 21 T cell receptor beta chains were all read from a single sample in a study of T cell repertoires in cytomegalovirus infection. No antigen has been assigned to these receptors. TCRdb re-analysed the reads in MiXCR, keeping a single row per CDR3 protein. The repertoire holds about 480,000 distinct CDR3 sequences, with roughly a third as singletons. Sequences were derived from cultured PBMCs, sampled from culture after CMV antigen stimulation. The receptors come from a human donor in good health (CMV status not recorded). Some clones in this sample may be carry-over from other donors' samples.

This clonotype was counted only a few times. This chain joins TRBV4-1 and TRBJ1-1, with TRBD1 as a possible D gene (6 bases). V lost 4 bases to trimming and J lost 6 bases, with 21 bases between them. Per the germline V gene, CDR1 is MGHRA and CDR2 is YSYEKL. This CDR3 has 16 amino acids. In nucleotides, the CDR3 is TGCGCCAGCAGCCCTCTCGGGACCACAGGGTCCCCTGAAGCTTTCTTT. Translating gives CASSPLGTTGSPEAFF.

The rearrangement links TRBV6-5 to TRBJ2-3; 11 positions match TRBD2. The trim removed 5 bases at V and 0 bases at J, leaving 7 bases unmatched. Germline CDR1 MNHEY, CDR2 SVGAGI. The CDR3 has 17 amino acids. CDR3 sequence (DNA): TGTGCCAGCAGTGCGACTAGCGGGACGACTAGCACAGATACGCAGTATTTT. Translated: CASSATSGTTSTDTQYF.

This sequence joins TRBV10-3 and TRBJ1-2; 10 bases match TRBD1. In germline, CDR1 is ENHRY, CDR2 SYGVKD. V shed 4 bases, J shed 6 bases, and the junction held 8 bases outside the gene matches. This CDR3 has 15 residues. The CDR3 region is CAISAWDRGANGYTF. As DNA, the CDR3 is TGTGCCATCAGTGCATGGGACAGGGGCGCCAATGGCTACACCTTC.

This clonotype has just a few counts. This sequence joins TRBV28 and TRBJ1-6; TRBD1 is a possible D gene (6 bases). Germline CDR1 is MDHEN and CDR2 is SYDVKM. The CDR3 loop spans 15 amino acids. V shed 5 bases and J shed 10 bases, with 18 bases lying between them. For the CDR3, the DNA is TGTGCCAGCAGTGCCCCGGGGGGCCGGGGATCACCCCTCCACTTT. This translates into CASSAPGGRGSPLHF.

The chain employs TRBV12-3 or TRBV12-4 and TRBJ2-1; 8 bases match TRBD2. With V trimmed by 1 base and J by 5 bases, 7 bases remained unmatched. The CDR3 consists of 16 residues. DNA of the CDR3: TGTGCCAGCAGTTTAGGTCAGCGGGAGTTGCACAATGAGCAGTTCTTC. Protein product: CASSLGQRELHNEQFF.

The sample holds a few counts of this clonotype. J is TRBJ1-1 and V is TRBV12-3 or TRBV12-4; tentative D call: TRBD1 (6 bases). CDR3 length: 15 residues. Trimming stripped 0 bases from V and 8 bases from J, with 16 bases between. The CDR3 coding sequence is TGTGCCAGCAGTTTAGCGCTTGTTGGGGGGCGGGAAGCTTTCTTT. It is translated as CASSLALVGGREAFF.

This clonotype was counted between two and nine times. The chain uses TRBV6-2 or TRBV6-3 and TRBJ2-7; 11 bases fit TRBD2. Losses at the gene ends were 6 bases for V and 12 bases for J; bases not matched to a gene: 13. This CDR3 region has 14 residues. Per germline, CDR1 MNHEY and CDR2 SVGEGT. CDR3 region: CASSHSGTSGILYV. As DNA, the CDR3 is TGTGCCAGCAGCCATTCCGGGACTAGCGGAATACTGTACGTC.

The table lists this clonotype with a few counts. This rearrangement joins TRBV6-6 to TRBJ2-7; 8 bases line up with TRBD2. The V segment lost 2 bases and the J segment 3 bases; nucleotides outside the gene matches: 0. The CDR3 contains 13 residues. CDR1 is MNHNY and CDR2 is SVGAGI in the germline V gene (reference sequence). CDR3 DNA: TGTGCCAGCAGTTACAGCGGGAGCTACGAGCAGTACGTC. Protein sequence: CASSYSGSYEQYV.

CDR3 in amino acids: CSAGGDEPLEQYF. DNA of the CDR3: TGCAGTGCGGGGGGGGACGAGCCACTGGAGCAGTACTTC. This chain uses TRBV20-1 with TRBJ2-7; TRBD2 matches at 7 bases. CDR1 is DFQATT, CDR2 SNEGSKA, per germline (reference sequence). This CDR3 is built from 13 residues. V lost 6 bases and J lost 7; bases outside the gene matches: 12.

The genes are TRBV20-1 and TRBJ1-5; D unresolved. Trimming removed 3 bases from V and 3 bases from J, with 9 bases in between. This CDR3 is 13 amino acids long. Germline V gives CDR1 DFQATT, CDR2 SNEGSKA (reference sequence). CDR3 amino acids: CSASRTDNQPQHF. The DNA of the CDR3 is TGCAGTGCTAGCAGGACCGACAATCAGCCCCAGCATTTT.

The table lists this clonotype with a few counts. This chain joins TRBV10-3 and TRBJ1-3; D remains ambiguous. The CDR3 has 16 amino acids. V was pared by 6 bases and J by 0 bases, with 15 bases between. Germline V gives CDR1 ENHRY, CDR2 SYGVKD. The CDR3 DNA is TGTGCCATCAGCACAGACCCCTCAATCTCTGGAAACACCATATATTTT. Its translation is CAISTDPSISGNTIYF.

J is TRBJ2-1 and V is TRBV27, with 7 bases aligning to TRBD2. The germline V gene encodes CDR1 MNHEY and CDR2 SMNVEV (reference sequence). This CDR3 has 16 amino acids. Trimming at V came to 3 bases and at J to 3 bases, leaving 8 bases not matched to a gene. The CDR3 sequence: CASSFSSLAVYNEQFF. The CDR3 nucleotides read TGTGCCAGCAGTTTCTCTAGTCTAGCGGTCTACAATGAGCAGTTCTTC.

The V call is TRBV7-9, the J call TRBJ2-5; D remains ambiguous. CDR1 and CDR2 from the germline V gene are SEHNR and FQNEAQ (reference sequence). The V end lost 5 bases, the J end lost 5 bases, and 24 bases lay between the germline ends. The CDR3 has 17 residues. The DNA of the CDR3 is TGTGCCAGCAGCCTCGGGTCGCTTAATAGTGTTCTCGAGACCCAGTACTTC. Protein: CASSLGSLNSVLETQYF.

This clonotype was recorded at least ten times. V gene TRBV7-4 combines with J gene TRBJ2-7; D unresolved. CDR3 size: 14 residues. Germline CDR1 is SGHVT and CDR2 is SQSDAQ. With 2 bases removed from V and 2 bases from J, the gap between germline ends came to 10 bases. This CDR3 is CASSLKQKAYEQYV. CDR3 DNA: TGTGCCAGCAGCTTAAAACAGAAAGCCTACGAGCAGTACGTC.

The chain recombines TRBV5-4 with TRBJ2-1, with D unclear. Between the trimmed V and J ends, which lost 0 bases and 7 bases, there was a span of 11 bases. Per germline, CDR1 SGHNT and CDR2 YYREEE (reference sequence). The CDR3 sequence is 14 residues long. The CDR3 here is CASSLGQSANEQFF. Written as DNA, the CDR3 is TGTGCCAGCAGCTTGGGGCAGAGCGCGAATGAGCAGTTCTTC.

This clonotype was counted ten times or more. The chain uses TRBV29-1 and TRBJ1-4; D remains ambiguous. Trimming removed 4 bases from V and 1 base from J, with 7 bases in between. CDR1 and CDR2 (germline): SQVTM, ANQGSEA. The CDR3 has 13 amino acids. CDR3 in amino acids: CSVGERTNEKLFF. In DNA, the CDR3 is TGCAGCGTTGGGGAAAGAACTAATGAAAAACTGTTTTTT.

This clonotype has only a few counts. The chain links TRBV12-3 or TRBV12-4 to TRBJ1-3; 7 nucleotides align to TRBD1. This CDR3 region has 17 residues. Trimming removed 5 bases from V and 1 base from J; junction bases left unmatched: 11. CDR3 nucleotides: TGTGCCAGCAGTCCGAGGACAGGCGGTCCTTCTGGAAACACCATATATTTT. The encoded protein is CASSPRTGGPSGNTIYF.

V usage is TRBV7-3 and J usage is TRBJ2-1; TRBD2 agrees at 10 bases. V was pared by 2 bases and J by 7 bases, with 8 bases of the junction left unmatched. Germline lookup yields CDR1 SGHTA and CDR2 FQGTGA. The CDR3 contains 16 residues. The DNA for the CDR3 is TGTGCCAGCAGCTTAGAAGGTAGCGGGAGGTGGAATGAGCAGTTCTTC. Translation: CASSLEGSGRWNEQFF.

The chain has TRBV7-2 and TRBJ2-7, with 10 nucleotides matching TRBD2. This CDR3 has 18 amino acids. With 4 bases clipped from V and 6 bases from J, the junction kept 18 bases outside the gene matches. Per the germline V gene, CDR1 is SGHTA and CDR2 is FQGNSA. The CDR3 loop is CASSSTLYKAGGPSEQYF. The CDR3 DNA follows: TGTGCCAGCAGCTCGACTTTATATAAAGCGGGAGGGCCGTCCGAGCAGTACTTC. The full variable domain, completed using reference TRBV7-2 and TRBJ2-7, is GAGVSQSPSNKVTEKGKDVELRCDPISGHTALYWYRQSLGQGLEFLIYFQGNSAPDKSGLPSDRFSAERTGGSVSTLTIQRTQQEDSAVYLCASSSTLYKAGGPSEQYFGPGTRLTVT.

The J gene is TRBJ2-7, the V gene TRBV19; 8 bases match TRBD1. The CDR3 extends over 16 amino acids. Germline assignment: CDR1 LNHDA and CDR2 SQIVND (reference sequence). J gave up 3 bases and V 1 base, and 8 bases lay outside the gene matches. The CDR3 reads CASSIVTGQGSYEQYF. The CDR3 DNA follows: TGTGCCAGTAGTATAGTGACCGGACAGGGCAGCTACGAGCAGTACTTC.

This clonotype was counted between two and nine times. The J gene is TRBJ1-3, the V gene TRBV5-4; 7 bases match TRBD1. The CDR3 runs 14 residues. In germline, CDR1 is SGHNT, CDR2 YYREEE (reference sequence). V lost 0 bases, J lost 8 bases, and 5 bases stayed unmatched. CDR3 sequence (DNA): TGTGCCAGCAGCTTGGGGGACAGTACGGACACCATATATTTT. Its translation: CASSLGDSTDTIYF.